The 12 T cell receptor beta chains presented below share a single source sample, sequenced in a study of Ad26.COV2.S vaccination and SARS-CoV-2 variants. Regarding treatment: some 19 received Ad26.COV2.S at low or high dose, single or two shots; five or six received placebo; per-sample allocation not given. Specimens were obtained on day 63 following the first vaccine or placebo injection. Profiling relied on immunoSEQ multiplex PCR, and the TCRdb table lists in-frame clones only, not all of them. This table has approximately 400,000 clones, about four fifths appearing once. This specimen consisted of peripheral blood, obtained in a trial of Ad26.COV2.S vaccine versus placebo. Receptors originate from a person between 18 and 65 years old who received the Ad26.COV2.S COVID-19 vaccine or a placebo.

The chain combines TRBV11-2 with TRBJ2-4; D is undetermined. The V end lost 8 bases, the J end lost 0 bases, and 11 bases lay between the germline ends. CDR3 length equals 14 residues. Germline V lookup: CDR1 SGHAT, CDR2 FQNNGV. CDR3 bases: TGTGCCAGCGGCACCATACTAGCCAAAAACATTCAGTACTTC. Its protein product is CASGTILAKNIQYF.

This clone showed up just once. V gene TRBV7-3 combines with J gene TRBJ2-2; 9 positions match TRBD2. The junction had 7 bases not matched to a gene; V was cut back by 2 bases and J by 6 bases. This CDR3 has 16 residues. Germline-derived CDR1 and CDR2 are SGHTA and FQGTGA. Here the CDR3 reads CASSLGAGGPPGELFF. Here the CDR3 DNA reads TGTGCCAGCAGCTTAGGGGCGGGAGGGCCCCCCGGGGAGCTGTTTTTT.

The V and J genes are TRBV2 and TRBJ2-5, with a tentative D call TRBD2 (5 bases). Looked up from germline, CDR1 is SNHLY and CDR2 is FYNNEI. This CDR3 region has 13 residues. V lost 6 bases, J lost 5 bases, and 13 bases lay in between. CDR3 sequence (DNA): TGTGCCAGCAGATTAGCGTTCCCGGAGACCCAGTACTTC. It yields the protein CASRLAFPETQYF. Full variable domain (missing parts from reference TRBV2 and TRBJ2-5): EPEVTQTPSHQVTQMGQEVILRCVPISNHLYFYWYRQILGQKVEFLVSFYNNEISEKSEIFDDQFSVERPDGSNFTLKIRSTKLEDSAMYFCASRLAFPETQYFGPGTRLLVL.

The V call is TRBV11-2, the J call TRBJ2-1, with 8 bases that match TRBD2. This CDR3 contains 15 residues. The J segment lost 9 bases and the V segment lost 0 bases, leaving 7 bases of the junction unmatched. Per germline, CDR1 SGHAT and CDR2 FQNNGV. CDR3 sequence: CASSLELAAPIEQFF. The CDR3 nucleotides read TGTGCCAGCAGCTTAGAACTAGCGGCCCCCATTGAGCAGTTCTTC.

The chain joins TRBV7-3 to TRBJ2-3, with 7 bases identical to TRBD1. Unmatched junction bases numbered 6, after V lost 5 bases and J lost 1 base. Germline V lookup: CDR1 SGHTA, CDR2 FQGTGA. CDR3 length equals 15 residues. CDR3 amino acids: CASSMRTGRTDTQYF. The CDR3 DNA follows: TGTGCCAGCAGCATGAGGACAGGACGCACAGATACGCAGTATTTT. The full variable domain, in which reference TRBV7-3 and TRBJ2-3 provide the parts outside the CDR3, is GAGVSQTPSNKVTEKGKYVELRCDPISGHTALYWYRQSLGQGPEFLIYFQGTGAADDSGLPNDRFFAVRPEGSVSTLKIQRTERGDSAVYLCASSMRTGRTDTQYFGPGTRLTVL.

The chain couples TRBV2 to TRBJ1-1; 9 nucleotides line up with TRBD1. Germline-derived CDR1 and CDR2 are SNHLY and FYNNEI. The V segment lost 8 bases and the J segment 11 bases; nucleotides outside the gene matches: 12. The CDR3 is 13 residues long. CDR3 nucleotides: TGTGCCAGCGGGCAGGACAGGGGTCAAATGGCTTTCTTT. This translates into CASGQDRGQMAFF.

V gene TRBV14 combines with J gene TRBJ2-7, with 7 bases matching TRBD1. There are 15 residues in the CDR3. Germline loops: CDR1 SGHDN, CDR2 FVKESK. Germline trimming cut 4 bases from V and 0 bases from J; bases unmatched to any gene: 6. CDR3: CASSRAGTASYEQYF. The DNA of the CDR3 is TGTGCCAGCAGCCGGGCCGGGACAGCCTCCTACGAGCAGTACTTC.

The J gene is TRBJ2-1, the V gene TRBV11-2; 7 bases match TRBD1. The CDR3 length is 14 residues. Germline loops: CDR1 SGHAT, CDR2 FQNNGV. V was clipped by 5 bases and J by 4 bases; unmatched bases: 5. For the CDR3, the DNA is TGTGCCAGCAGCCCACTGGGACAGTACAATGAGCAGTTCTTC. The encoded protein is CASSPLGQYNEQFF.

The V and J genes are TRBV4-1 and TRBJ2-1, with D perhaps matching TRBD2 (5 bases). Germline V gene sequence: CDR1 MGHRA, CDR2 YSYEKL. Trimming took 1 base from V and 0 from J, leaving 10 bases between them. This CDR3 comprises 16 residues. The CDR3 region has the DNA TGCGCCAGCAGCCAAGGCAGCGGTGGCTCCTACAATGAGCAGTTCTTC. Translation gives CASSQGSGGSYNEQFF.

The chain links TRBV4-3 to TRBJ1-1; TRBD1 matches 9 bases. This CDR3 has 14 amino acids. With 5 bases clipped from V and 3 bases from J, the junction kept 4 bases outside the gene matches. Germline CDR1 LGHNA, CDR2 YSLEER. This CDR3 is CASSNRGLDTEAFF. CDR3 DNA: TGCGCCAGCAGCAACAGGGGGCTTGACACTGAAGCTTTCTTT.

V and J are TRBV7-2 and TRBJ2-5, with TRBD2 identical over 7 bases. CDR3 length equals 15 residues. From germline, CDR1 is SGHTA and CDR2 FQGNSA. Trimming removed 3 bases from V and 2 bases from J; junction bases left unmatched: 6. The CDR3 reads CASSLGSGRQETQYF. CDR3 DNA: TGTGCCAGCAGCTTGGGTAGCGGGCGTCAAGAGACCCAGTACTTC.

The chain combines TRBV21-1 with TRBJ1-1; the table's D call, TRBD1, has no DNA check behind it. TRBV21-1 is shown as a pseudogene. The CDR3 sequence is 14 residues long. CDR3 amino acids: CASSKAAGGTEAFF. CDR3 DNA sequence: TGTGCCAGCAGCAAAGCGGCAGGGGGCACTGAAGCTTTCTTT.